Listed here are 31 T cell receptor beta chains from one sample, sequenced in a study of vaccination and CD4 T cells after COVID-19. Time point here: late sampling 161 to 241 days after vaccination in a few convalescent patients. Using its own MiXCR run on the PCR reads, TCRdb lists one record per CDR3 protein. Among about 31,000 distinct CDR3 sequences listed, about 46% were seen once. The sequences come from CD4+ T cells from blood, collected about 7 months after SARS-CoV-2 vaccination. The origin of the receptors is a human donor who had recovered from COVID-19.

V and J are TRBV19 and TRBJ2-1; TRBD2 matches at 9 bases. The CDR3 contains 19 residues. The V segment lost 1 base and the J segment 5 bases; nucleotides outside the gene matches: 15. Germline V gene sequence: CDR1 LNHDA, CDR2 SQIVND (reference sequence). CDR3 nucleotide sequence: TGTGCCAGTAGTATAGGGTGGGCGGGAGGGCCGGGTAAGGACAATGAGCAGTTCTTC. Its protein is CASSIGWAGGPGKDNEQFF.

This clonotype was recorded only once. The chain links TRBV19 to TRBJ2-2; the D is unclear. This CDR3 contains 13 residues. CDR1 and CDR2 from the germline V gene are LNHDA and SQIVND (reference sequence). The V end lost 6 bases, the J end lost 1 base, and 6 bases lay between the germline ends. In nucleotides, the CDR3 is TGTGCCAGTAGACGTGAGAACACCGGGGAGCTGTTTTTT. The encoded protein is CASRRENTGELFF.

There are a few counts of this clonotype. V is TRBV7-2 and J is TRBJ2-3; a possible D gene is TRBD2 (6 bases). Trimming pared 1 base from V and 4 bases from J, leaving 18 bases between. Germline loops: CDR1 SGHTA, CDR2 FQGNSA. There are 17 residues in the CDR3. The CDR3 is CASSLVSLRASADTQYF. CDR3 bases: TGTGCCAGCAGCTTAGTTAGTCTACGGGCTAGCGCAGATACGCAGTATTTT.

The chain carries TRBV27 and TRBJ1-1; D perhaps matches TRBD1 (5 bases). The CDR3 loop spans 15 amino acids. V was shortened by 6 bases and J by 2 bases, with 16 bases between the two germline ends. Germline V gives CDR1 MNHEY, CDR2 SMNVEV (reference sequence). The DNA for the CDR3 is TGTGCCAGCAGGACCAGTCAAGGACAAAACACTGAAGCTTTCTTT. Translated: CASRTSQGQNTEAFF.

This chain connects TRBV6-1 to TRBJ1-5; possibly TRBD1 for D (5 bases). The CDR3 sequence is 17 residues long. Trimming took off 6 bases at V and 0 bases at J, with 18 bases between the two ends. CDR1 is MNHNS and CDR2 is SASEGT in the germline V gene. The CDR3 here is CASSHSALRVSNQPQHF. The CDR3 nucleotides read TGTGCCAGCAGCCACAGCGCCCTCAGGGTTAGCAATCAGCCCCAGCATTTT.

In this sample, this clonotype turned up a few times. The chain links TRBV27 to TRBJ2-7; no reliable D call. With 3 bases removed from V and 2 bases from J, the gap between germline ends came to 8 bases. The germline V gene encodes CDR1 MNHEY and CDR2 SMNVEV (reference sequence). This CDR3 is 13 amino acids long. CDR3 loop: CASSFGPPYEQYF. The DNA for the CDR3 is TGTGCCAGCAGTTTCGGGCCCCCCTACGAGCAGTACTTC.

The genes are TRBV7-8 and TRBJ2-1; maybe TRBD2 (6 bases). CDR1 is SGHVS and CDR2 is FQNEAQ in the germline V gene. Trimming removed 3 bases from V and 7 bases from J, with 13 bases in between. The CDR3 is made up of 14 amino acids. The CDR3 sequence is CASSFDGGRNEQFF. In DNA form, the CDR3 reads TGTGCCAGCAGCTTCGATGGTGGGAGGAATGAGCAGTTCTTC.

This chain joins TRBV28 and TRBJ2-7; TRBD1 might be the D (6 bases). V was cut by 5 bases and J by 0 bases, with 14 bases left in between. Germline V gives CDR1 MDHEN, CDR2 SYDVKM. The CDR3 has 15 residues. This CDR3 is CASSKGGPLSYEQYF. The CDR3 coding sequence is TGTGCCAGCAGTAAAGGGGGTCCCCTCTCCTACGAGCAGTACTTC.

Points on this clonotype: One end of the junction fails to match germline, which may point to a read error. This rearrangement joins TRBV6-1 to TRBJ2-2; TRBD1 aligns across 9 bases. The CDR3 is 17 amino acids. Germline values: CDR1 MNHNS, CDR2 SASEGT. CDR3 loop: CASRRTWTGVFTGGLFF. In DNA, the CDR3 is TGTGCCAGCAGGCGAACTTGGACAGGGGTATTCACCGGGGGGCTGTTTTTT.

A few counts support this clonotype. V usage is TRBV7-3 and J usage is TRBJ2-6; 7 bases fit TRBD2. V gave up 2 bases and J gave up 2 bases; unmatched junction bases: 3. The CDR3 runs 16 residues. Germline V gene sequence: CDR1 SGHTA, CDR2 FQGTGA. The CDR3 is CASSLSAGAGANVLTF. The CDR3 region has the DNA TGTGCCAGCAGCTTATCGGCGGGAGCTGGGGCCAACGTCCTGACTTTC.

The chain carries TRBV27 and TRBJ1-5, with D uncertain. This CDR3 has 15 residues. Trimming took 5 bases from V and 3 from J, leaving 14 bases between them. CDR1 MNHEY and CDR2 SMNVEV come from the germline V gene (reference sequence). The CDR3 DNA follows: TGTGCCAGCAGTCTCTCATACAGTTTCAATCAGCCCCAGCATTTT. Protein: CASSLSYSFNQPQHF.

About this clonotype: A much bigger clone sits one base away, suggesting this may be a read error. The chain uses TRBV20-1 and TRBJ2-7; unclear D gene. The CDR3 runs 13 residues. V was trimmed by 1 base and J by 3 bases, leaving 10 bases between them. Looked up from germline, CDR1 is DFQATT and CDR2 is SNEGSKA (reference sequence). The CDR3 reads CSARGFSDYEQYF. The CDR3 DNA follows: TGCAGTGCTAGAGGGTTCTCAGACTACGAGCAGTACTTC.

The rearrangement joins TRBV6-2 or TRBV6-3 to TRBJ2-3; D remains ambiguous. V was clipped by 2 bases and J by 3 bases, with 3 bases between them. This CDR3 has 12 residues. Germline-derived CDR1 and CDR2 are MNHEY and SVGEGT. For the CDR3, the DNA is TGTGCCAGCAGTTACGGGACAGATACGCAGTATTTT. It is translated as CASSYGTDTQYF.

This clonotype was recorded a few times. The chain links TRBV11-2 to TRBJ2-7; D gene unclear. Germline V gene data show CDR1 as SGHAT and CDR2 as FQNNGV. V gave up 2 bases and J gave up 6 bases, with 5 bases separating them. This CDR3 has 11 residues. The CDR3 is CASSLLAEQYF. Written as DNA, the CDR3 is TGTGCCAGCAGCTTATTAGCCGAGCAGTACTTC.

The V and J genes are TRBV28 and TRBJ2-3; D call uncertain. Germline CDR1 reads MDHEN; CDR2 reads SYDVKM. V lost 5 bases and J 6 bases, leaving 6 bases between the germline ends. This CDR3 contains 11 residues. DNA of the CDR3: TGTGCCAGCAGTCCCAGCGATACGCAGTATTTT. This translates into CASSPSDTQYF.

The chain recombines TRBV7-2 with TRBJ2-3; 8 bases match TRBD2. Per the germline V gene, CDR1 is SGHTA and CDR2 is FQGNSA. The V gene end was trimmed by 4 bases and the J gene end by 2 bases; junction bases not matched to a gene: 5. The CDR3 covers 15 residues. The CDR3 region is CASSSKREPTDTQYF. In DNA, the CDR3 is TGTGCCAGCAGCTCCAAGCGGGAGCCCACAGATACGCAGTATTTT.

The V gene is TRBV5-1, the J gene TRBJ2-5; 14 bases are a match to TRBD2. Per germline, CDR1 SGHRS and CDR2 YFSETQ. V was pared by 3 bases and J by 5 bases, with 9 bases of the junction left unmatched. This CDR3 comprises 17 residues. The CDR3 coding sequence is TGCGCCAGCAGCTCGGTAGTGGGACTAGCGGGAGCGGAGACCCAGTACTTC. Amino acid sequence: CASSSVVGLAGAETQYF. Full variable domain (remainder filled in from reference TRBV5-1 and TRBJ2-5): KAGVTQTPRYLIKTRGQQVTLSCSPISGHRSVSWYQQTPGQGLQFLFEYFSETQRNKGNFPGRFSGRQFSNSRSEMNVSTLELGDSALYLCASSSVVGLAGAETQYFGPGTRLLVL.

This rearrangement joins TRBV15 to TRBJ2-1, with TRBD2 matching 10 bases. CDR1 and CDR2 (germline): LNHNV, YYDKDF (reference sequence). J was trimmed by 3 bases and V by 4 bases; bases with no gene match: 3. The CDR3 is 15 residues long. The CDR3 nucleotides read TGTGCCACCAGCAAAGGACTAGCGGACTACAATGAGCAGTTCTTC. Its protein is CATSKGLADYNEQFF.

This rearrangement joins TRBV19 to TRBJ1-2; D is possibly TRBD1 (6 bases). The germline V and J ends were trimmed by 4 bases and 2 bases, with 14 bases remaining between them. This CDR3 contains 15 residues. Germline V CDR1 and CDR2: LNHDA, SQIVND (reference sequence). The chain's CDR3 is CASSTTGRGNYGYTF. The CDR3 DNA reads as TGTGCCAGTAGTACCACAGGAAGGGGGAACTATGGCTACACCTTC.

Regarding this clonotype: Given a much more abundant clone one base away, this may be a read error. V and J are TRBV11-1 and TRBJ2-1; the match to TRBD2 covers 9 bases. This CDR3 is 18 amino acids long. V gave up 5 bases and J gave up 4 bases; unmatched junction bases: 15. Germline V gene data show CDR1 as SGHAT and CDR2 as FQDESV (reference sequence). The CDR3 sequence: CASSHPRTSESTYNEQFF. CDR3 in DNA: TGTGCCAGCAGCCACCCCCGGACTAGCGAGAGCACGTACAATGAGCAGTTCTTC.

CDR3 region: CSARDSSGSPDTQYF. The CDR3 nucleotides read TGCAGTGCTAGGGACTCTAGCGGGAGCCCAGATACGCAGTATTTT. The V and J genes are TRBV20-1 and TRBJ2-3; TRBD2 aligns across 10 bases. Germline lookup yields CDR1 DFQATT and CDR2 SNEGSKA (reference sequence). The CDR3 extends over 15 amino acids. Trimming removed 3 bases from V and 4 bases from J; junction bases left unmatched: 7.

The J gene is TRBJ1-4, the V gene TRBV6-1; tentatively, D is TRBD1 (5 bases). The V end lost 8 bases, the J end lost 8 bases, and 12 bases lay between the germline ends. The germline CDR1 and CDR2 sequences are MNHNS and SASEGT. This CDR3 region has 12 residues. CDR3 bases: TGTGCCAGCCAAGGGGTGGGAGAAAAACTGTTTTTT. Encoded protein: CASQGVGEKLFF.

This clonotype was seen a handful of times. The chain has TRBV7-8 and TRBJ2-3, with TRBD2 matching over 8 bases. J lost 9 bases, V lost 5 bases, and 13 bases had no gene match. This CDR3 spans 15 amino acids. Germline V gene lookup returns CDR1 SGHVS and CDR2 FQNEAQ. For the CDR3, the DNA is TGTGCCAGCAGCCCTCGGGAGGGACTAGAGGTAACGCAGTATTTT. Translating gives CASSPREGLEVTQYF.

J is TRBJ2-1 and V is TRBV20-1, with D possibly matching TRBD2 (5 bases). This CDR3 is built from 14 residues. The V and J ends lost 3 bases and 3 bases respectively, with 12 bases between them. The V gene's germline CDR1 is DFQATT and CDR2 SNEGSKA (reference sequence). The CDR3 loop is CSAREEVHYNEQFF. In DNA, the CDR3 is TGCAGTGCTAGGGAGGAGGTGCACTACAATGAGCAGTTCTTC.

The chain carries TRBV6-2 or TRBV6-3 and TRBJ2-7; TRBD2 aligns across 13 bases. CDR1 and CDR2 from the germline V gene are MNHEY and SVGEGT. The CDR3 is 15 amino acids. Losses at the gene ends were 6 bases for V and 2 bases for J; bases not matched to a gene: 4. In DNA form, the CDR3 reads TGTGCCAGCAGAGATGGACTAGCGGGAGCCTACGAGCAGTACTTC. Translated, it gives CASRDGLAGAYEQYF.

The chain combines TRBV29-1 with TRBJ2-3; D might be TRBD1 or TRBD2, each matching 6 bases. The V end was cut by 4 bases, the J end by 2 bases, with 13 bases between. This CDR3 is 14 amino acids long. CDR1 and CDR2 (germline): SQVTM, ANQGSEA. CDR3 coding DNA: TGCAGCGTTGTAGGGGGAGGACTCACAGATACGCAGTATTTT. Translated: CSVVGGGLTDTQYF.

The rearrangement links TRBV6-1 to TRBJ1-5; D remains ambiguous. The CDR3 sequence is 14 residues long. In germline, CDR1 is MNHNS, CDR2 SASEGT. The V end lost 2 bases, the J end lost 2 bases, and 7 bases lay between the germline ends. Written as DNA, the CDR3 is TGTGCCAGCAGTGAATTGGGTGGCAATCAGCCCCAGCATTTT. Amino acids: CASSELGGNQPQHF.

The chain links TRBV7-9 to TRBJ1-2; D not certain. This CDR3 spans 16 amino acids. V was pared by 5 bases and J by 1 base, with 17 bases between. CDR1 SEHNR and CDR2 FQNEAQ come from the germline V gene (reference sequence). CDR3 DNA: TGTGCCAGCAGCCCACCTTACGGAAGGGTTAACTATGGCTACACCTTC. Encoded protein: CASSPPYGRVNYGYTF.

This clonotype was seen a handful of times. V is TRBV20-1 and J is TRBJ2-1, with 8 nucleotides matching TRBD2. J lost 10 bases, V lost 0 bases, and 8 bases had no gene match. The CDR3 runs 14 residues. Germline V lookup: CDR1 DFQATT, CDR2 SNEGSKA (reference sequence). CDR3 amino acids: CSARDPAGAGEQFF. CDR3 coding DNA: TGCAGTGCTAGAGATCCAGCGGGAGCGGGAGAGCAGTTCTTC.

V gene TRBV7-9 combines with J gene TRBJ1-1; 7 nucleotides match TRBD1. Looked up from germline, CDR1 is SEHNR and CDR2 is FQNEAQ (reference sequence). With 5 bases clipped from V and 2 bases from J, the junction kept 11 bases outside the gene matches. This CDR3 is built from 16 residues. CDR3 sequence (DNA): TGTGCCAGCAGCGACACCAGGACAGGCGGTAACACTGAAGCTTTCTTT. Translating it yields CASSDTRTGGNTEAFF.

In nucleotides, the CDR3 is TGTGCCAGCAGCTTATATATTGTGAGGTACGGGTTCAGTAGACCTGAGCAGTTCTTC. Translating it yields CASSLYIVRYGFSRPEQFF. The chain uses TRBV7-9 and TRBJ2-1; D gene uncertain. The CDR3 has 19 residues. Trimming shortened V by 2 bases and J by 9 bases, and 29 bases separated the two germline ends. Germline V gene lookup returns CDR1 SEHNR and CDR2 FQNEAQ (reference sequence). Filled out from reference TRBV7-9 and TRBJ2-1, the complete variable domain reads DTGVSQNPRHKITKRGQNVTFRCDPISEHNRLYWYRQTLGQGPEFLTYFQNEAQLEKSRLLSDRFSAERPKGSFSTLEIQRTEQGDSAMYLCASSLYIVRYGFSRPEQFFGPGTRLTVL.